The next 11 T cell receptor beta chains were all read from a single sample in a study of shared clonotypes between healthy human individuals. The data were produced by immunoSEQ multiplex PCR, yet TCRdb's version contains in-frame clones alone and is incomplete. The data show around 2.1 million clones, around 93% seen once. CD45RO-negative, CCR7-selected cells formed the naive CD8 fraction, which excluded terminally differentiated effector memory CD45RA+ cells. Sequences were obtained from naive CD8+ T cells from PBMCs. The source is a man younger than 30 in good health. Some clones in this sample may be carry-over from other donors' samples.

This clone has a single count. This chain's CDR3 is CASSTARTALNEKLFF. Here the CDR3 DNA reads TGTGCCAGCAGTACCGCCAGGACAGCACTAAATGAAAAACTGTTTTTT. The chain recombines TRBV2 with TRBJ1-4; a weak D match, TRBD1 (6 bases). Trimming took 5 bases from V and 5 from J, leaving 18 bases between them. Germline CDR1 and CDR2: SNHLY and FYNNEI. This CDR3 is built from 16 residues.

This clone was recorded once. This rearrangement joins TRBV6-5 to TRBJ2-7; either TRBD1 or TRBD2 may fit D (5 bases each). V lost 5 bases and J lost 2, with 13 bases in between. Germline CDR1 is MNHEY and CDR2 is SVGAGI. The CDR3 is made up of 14 amino acids. DNA for the CDR3: TGTGCCAGCAGTGCCCGGGACCTGACCTACGAGCAGTACTTC. Amino acids: CASSARDLTYEQYF.

The genes are TRBV9 and TRBJ2-3; a possible D gene is TRBD1 (6 bases). CDR3 size: 15 residues. The germline V gene encodes CDR1 SGDLS and CDR2 YYNGEE. V was cut by 3 bases and J by 4 bases, with 15 bases left in between. The CDR3 DNA sequence: TGTGCCAGCAGCGCAGGTGGGGGCCCGGCAGATACGCAGTATTTT. Its protein is CASSAGGGPADTQYF.

The chain links TRBV6-5 to TRBJ2-3; tentative D call: TRBD2 (6 bases). With 2 bases removed from V and 2 bases from J, the gap between germline ends came to 11 bases. The CDR3 loop spans 15 amino acids. Germline CDR1 MNHEY, CDR2 SVGAGI. The CDR3 spells CASSYRGGTTDTQYF. The CDR3 bases are TGTGCCAGCAGTTACCGCGGCGGGACCACAGATACGCAGTATTTT.

This clone was observed a handful of times. In nucleotides, the CDR3 is TGTGCCAGCACCCCGGGACGGATCATGAACACTGAAGCTTTCTTT. As protein: CASTPGRIMNTEAFF. V and J are TRBV9 and TRBJ1-1; the D gene is possibly TRBD1 (5 bases). Trimming cost V 6 bases and J 0 bases, with 15 bases left between them. This CDR3 spans 15 amino acids. Germline V gene data show CDR1 as SGDLS and CDR2 as YYNGEE.

The chain uses TRBV5-8 and TRBJ2-7; the D gene could be TRBD1 or TRBD2 (5 bases each). CDR1 and CDR2 from the germline V gene are SGHTS and YDEGEE. The germline V and J ends were trimmed by 3 bases and 3 bases, with 13 bases remaining between them. This CDR3 is 14 amino acids long. CDR3 region: CASSSPGTLYEQYF. The DNA for the CDR3 is TGTGCCAGCAGCTCTCCTGGGACCCTCTACGAGCAGTACTTC.

The CDR3 DNA reads as TGTGCCAGCAGCTTTAGAGCGGGATGGGGCGATGAGCAGTTCTTC. Translating gives CASSFRAGWGDEQFF. The V gene is TRBV7-9, the J gene TRBJ2-1, with 7 bases aligning to TRBD2. CDR3 length equals 15 residues. Germline trimming cut 3 bases from V and 8 bases from J; bases unmatched to any gene: 10. Germline V lookup: CDR1 SEHNR, CDR2 FQNEAQ (reference sequence). The full variable domain, in which reference TRBV7-9 and TRBJ2-1 provide the parts outside the CDR3, is DTGVSQNPRHKITKRGQNVTFRCDPISEHNRLYWYRQTLGQGPEFLTYFQNEAQLEKSRLLSDRFSAERPKGSFSTLEIQRTEQGDSAMYLCASSFRAGWGDEQFFGPGTRLTVL.

The V gene is TRBV7-9, the J gene TRBJ2-3, with D perhaps assigned TRBD1 or TRBD2 (5 bases each). Germline values: CDR1 SEHNR, CDR2 FQNEAQ (reference sequence). CDR3 length: 19 amino acids. Trimming removed 2 bases from V and 2 bases from J, with 23 bases in between. The CDR3 nucleotides are TGTGCCAGCAGCTTACGGTTCCGGGGACCTCTTCAACACACAGATACGCAGTATTTT. This gives the protein CASSLRFRGPLQHTDTQYF.

The V gene is TRBV13, the J gene TRBJ1-3; D not resolved. Between the trimmed V and J ends, which lost 3 bases and 6 bases, there was a span of 15 bases. The CDR3 sequence is 15 residues long. Germline V gene sequence: CDR1 PRHDT, CDR2 FYEKMQ (reference sequence). CDR3 in amino acids: CASSFWAPGENTIYF. The CDR3 DNA reads as TGTGCCAGCAGCTTTTGGGCCCCTGGGGAAAACACCATATATTTT.

This clone has a handful of counts. The gene calls are TRBV11-2 and TRBJ1-2, with D tentatively TRBD1 (5 bases). The V end was cut by 6 bases, the J end by 5 bases, with 7 bases between. The CDR3 extends over 11 amino acids. Germline V gives CDR1 SGHAT, CDR2 FQNNGV. The DNA of the CDR3 is TGTGCCAGCAGTTGGGGGTATGGCTACACCTTC. Its protein is CASSWGYGYTF.

V gene TRBV30 combines with J gene TRBJ2-1; either TRBD1 or TRBD2 may fit D (5 bases each). Germline V gene lookup returns CDR1 GTSNPN and CDR2 SVGIG (reference sequence). This CDR3 has 14 residues. Trimming took 3 bases from V and 8 from J, leaving 17 bases between them. For the CDR3, the DNA is TGTGCCTGGAGGGGACCTTGGGTCGGCGATGAGCAGTTCTTC. It yields the protein CAWRGPWVGDEQFF.